Here is one T cell receptor (beta chain) with its context. This clone was recorded a few times. The antigen this receptor binds is unknown. A read error may produce the germline difference seen at one junction end. The entry originates in a study of beta chain features in type 1 diabetes (dated by TCRdb to the late 2010s). Background for the entire study: Patients and healthy donors did not differ in mean age, gender distribution, total cell number or subset yield. Regulatory and stem cell-like memory subsets were isolated from only 8 patients and roughly 8 healthy donors, whereas naive and central memory subsets came from all 28 donors. A total of around 110,000,000 sorted cells were examined across all samples, and RNA yield correlated strongly with the number of cells per subset. In the study, TCRB repertoires of sorted circulating CD4+ T cell subsets from recently diagnosed type 1 diabetes patients were compared with those of matched healthy donors. The investigation overall reported the following: In all four CD4+ subsets, TCRB CDR3 length was moderately but significantly shorter in type 1 diabetes patients. HLA sub-analyses involved small numbers of individuals, so any influence of HLA type on TCRB rearrangement remained unresolved. Shorter templates might be favored by PCR, yet because patient and control samples were amplified and corrected together, any such skew would affect both groups equally. Patients with type 1 diabetes made fewer insertions and deleted more nucleotides at VDJ recombination sites, implying thymic rearrangement abnormalities. Because cDNA was sequenced instead of genomic DNA, highly expressing activated cells could be over-represented, though the groups showed no difference in activation or CD3 levels. Naive, central memory and regulatory TCRB repertoires appeared to be more similar among patients than among healthy donors.

Reading from cysteine to phenylalanine, the CDR3 counts 15 amino acids. The entry retains the CDR3 DNA only, 45 bases that are in frame from base 1. As encoded in the germline V gene (reference sequence), CDR1 is LNHDA while CDR2 is SQIVND. Each donor gave one peripheral blood draw, approximately 110 mL on average, collected into heparinised tubes. A BD FACSAria II was used to sort naive, central memory, regulatory and stem cell-like memory CD4+ T cells with a panel that included CD45RO, CCR7, CD25, CD127, CD95 and CD27. Purity was above 98% for every sorted population. PBMCs were separated immediately by Lymphoprep density gradient centrifugation and were stained directly, without being cultured. Samples were stained and sorted in pairs, with one healthy donor and one patient per experiment, so that batch effects were minimized. All of the isolated RNA was reverse transcribed with the High Capacity cDNA Reverse Transcription Kit, so expressed TCRB transcripts were sequenced. Naive, central memory and regulatory T cell samples underwent deep immunoSEQ sequencing, averaging about 3.57 million total reads per sample. After sorted cells were lysed in RLT buffer, RNA was extracted with DNase-treated RNeasy Micro or Mini kits, with the choice depending on cell number. Each cell subset was processed on its own to prevent cross-contamination, while patient and healthy donor samples were processed together. Using the immunoSEQ multiplex PCR, TCRB sequences were amplified from cDNA into 87-bp fragments spanning the CDR3 region. Sequencing of the amplicons was done on the Illumina HiSeq platform. The authors' analysis ran thus. PCR bias was computationally corrected using synthetic template baselines, reads within Hamming distance 2 were collapsed, and singletons that could not be merged were discarded. By aligning reads against IMGT, V, D and J genes, CDR3 length, and insertions or deletions at six rearrangement sites were assigned. Within each subset, clonotype counts were normalized to sorted cell number, and only after that were true diversity and Gini coefficients computed with the tcR R package. The overlap coefficient, calculated on TCRB nucleotide sequences, was used to quantify repertoire sharing. The source is immuneACCESS, and TCRdb retained only in-frame sequences with V and J called. Part of the clones is not carried over; for the studies checked, unresolved V genes explain less than half of this, and the remainder is unexplained. V, J and clone size are those of that table, while D and trimming were read from the DNA. The sample has 130,000 to 150,000 clones on record, roughly 53% of them singletons. Around 0.43% of the sample lies in the top ten.

The rearrangement joined TRBV19 to TRBJ1-2; the D gene is not confidently resolved. This clonotype was sampled from a man between 18 and 29 years old in good health. The sequenced sample was Tregs from blood. The label giving this sample's cell subset or site can be read as: regulatory CD4+ T cells. This receptor carries the CDR3 CASSIGGPSTYGYTF. The DNA sequence reads TGTGCCAGTAGCATAGGCGGGCCCTCGACCTATGGCTACACCTTC.